Below are 11 T cell receptor beta chains sequenced from a single sample in a study of shared clonotypes between healthy human individuals. This table comes from immunoSEQ multiplex PCR, and its TCRdb copy is limited to in-frame clones, with some not included. The data show 400,000 to 500,000 clones, 76% seen once. Sequenced input: PBMCs. The source of these receptors is a woman between 40 and 55 years old in good health. Some clones in this sample may be carry-over from other donors' samples.

V is TRBV19 and J is TRBJ1-5; 11 nucleotides match TRBD1. Per germline, CDR1 LNHDA and CDR2 SQIVND (reference sequence). Germline trimming cut 6 bases from V and 7 bases from J; bases unmatched to any gene: 5. This CDR3 is 14 amino acids long. The CDR3 spells CASRSGTGGQPQHF. CDR3 coding DNA: TGTGCCAGTAGGTCCGGGACAGGGGGGCAGCCCCAGCATTTT.

The genes are TRBV5-1 and TRBJ2-1; 7 bases are shared with TRBD2. With V trimmed by 4 bases and J by 8 bases, 6 bases remained unmatched. This CDR3 spans 13 amino acids. Germline CDR1 is SGHRS and CDR2 is YFSETQ. CDR3 coding DNA: TGCGCCAGCAGCCGGGAGCTAGCGGATGAGCAGTTCTTC. This codes for CASSRELADEQFF.

V gene TRBV9 combines with J gene TRBJ1-2, with 9 bases lining up with TRBD1. Germline V gene data show CDR1 as SGDLS and CDR2 as YYNGEE. Trimming took 0 bases from V and 7 from J; bases not matched to a gene: 10. This CDR3 region has 16 residues. The CDR3 nucleotides read TGTGCCAGCAGCGTAGCCCCCCCGGGACAGGGTTCTGGCTACACCTTC. Translating gives CASSVAPPGQGSGYTF.

This chain connects TRBV7-8 to TRBJ2-1; 14 nucleotides line up with TRBD2. Germline V CDR1 and CDR2: SGHVS, FQNEAQ. The junction had 3 bases not matched to a gene; V was cut back by 2 bases and J by 0 bases. The CDR3 spans 18 residues. In DNA form, the CDR3 reads TGTGCCAGCAGCTTAAAAGGGACTAGCGGGAGCTCCTACAATGAGCAGTTCTTC. Encoded protein: CASSLKGTSGSSYNEQFF.

This clone was seen only once. The chain carries TRBV5-8 and TRBJ2-3; D remains unclear. This CDR3 has 14 amino acids. V was shortened by 1 base and J by 1 base, with 7 bases between the two germline ends. In germline, CDR1 is SGHTS, CDR2 YDEGEE. The CDR3 spells CASSLMVGTDTQYF. CDR3 nucleotides: TGTGCCAGCAGCTTGATGGTAGGCACAGATACGCAGTATTTT.

The rearrangement links TRBV9 to TRBJ1-1, with D tentatively TRBD1 (5 bases). The CDR3 is 14 residues long. V was pared by 0 bases and J by 7 bases, with 13 bases between. Looked up from germline, CDR1 is SGDLS and CDR2 is YYNGEE. CDR3 DNA: TGTGCCAGCAGCGTAGTCCAGGCAGGGTATGAAGCTTTCTTT. Translation: CASSVVQAGYEAFF.

Written as DNA, the CDR3 is TGCAGCGTTGCGGAAGGGACAGTGAACACTGAAGCTTTCTTT. It specifies CSVAEGTVNTEAFF. This chain joins TRBV29-1 and TRBJ1-1; 7 nucleotides align to TRBD1. Germline V gene data show CDR1 as SQVTM and CDR2 as ANQGSEA. With V trimmed by 4 bases and J by 0 bases, 5 bases remained unmatched. The CDR3 extends over 14 amino acids.

This chain joins TRBV9 and TRBJ1-2, with a tentative D call TRBD1 (5 bases). The ends were cut back, 4 bases at V and 0 bases at J, with 13 bases in the middle. The length of the CDR3 is 15 residues. The germline V gene has CDR1 SGDLS and CDR2 YYNGEE. CDR3 sequence: CASSPGRAANYGYTF. The CDR3 coding sequence is TGTGCCAGCAGCCCGGGACGGGCAGCTAACTATGGCTACACCTTC.

About this clone itself: This CDR3 is also generated by other DNA sequences in the sample. CDR3 sequence: CSVGTGGSNQPQHF. The CDR3 nucleotides are TGCAGCGTTGGGACAGGGGGTAGCAATCAGCCCCAGCATTTT. The chain combines TRBV29-1 with TRBJ1-5, with 10 bases lining up with TRBD1. The V gene's germline CDR1 is SQVTM and CDR2 ANQGSEA. This CDR3 region has 14 residues. V shed 4 bases, J shed 0 bases, and the junction held 0 bases outside the gene matches.

V usage is TRBV6-1 and J usage is TRBJ2-7, with 8 nucleotides matching TRBD1. Germline V gene sequence: CDR1 MNHNS, CDR2 SASEGT. The CDR3 length is 14 residues. J gave up 4 bases and V 5 bases, and 7 bases lay outside the gene matches. The CDR3 loop is CASSSYRGVYEQYF. CDR3 bases: TGTGCCAGCAGTTCCTACAGGGGGGTGTACGAGCAGTACTTC.

The rearrangement uses TRBV10-3 and TRBJ2-1; 13 bases line up with TRBD2. CDR1 ENHRY and CDR2 SYGVKD come from the germline V gene. J lost 4 bases, V lost 10 bases, and 13 bases had no gene match. This CDR3 spans 17 amino acids. This CDR3 reads CASTSGRATPIYNEQFF. The CDR3 bases are TGTGCCAGCACTAGCGGGAGGGCCACCCCTATATACAATGAGCAGTTCTTC.